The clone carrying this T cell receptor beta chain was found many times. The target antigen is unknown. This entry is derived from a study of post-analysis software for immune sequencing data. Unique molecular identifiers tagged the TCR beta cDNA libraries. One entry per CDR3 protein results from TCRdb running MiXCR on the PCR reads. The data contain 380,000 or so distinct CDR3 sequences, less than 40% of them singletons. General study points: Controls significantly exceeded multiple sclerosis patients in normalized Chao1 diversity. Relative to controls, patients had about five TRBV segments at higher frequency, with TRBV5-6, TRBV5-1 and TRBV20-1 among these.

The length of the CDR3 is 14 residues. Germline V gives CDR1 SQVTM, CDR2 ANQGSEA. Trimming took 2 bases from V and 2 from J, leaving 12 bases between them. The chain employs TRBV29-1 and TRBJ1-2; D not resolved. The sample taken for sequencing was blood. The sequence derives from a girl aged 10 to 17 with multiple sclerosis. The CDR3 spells CSVELIQVNYGYTF. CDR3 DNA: TGCAGCGTTGAATTAATCCAGGTGAACTATGGCTACACCTTC.